The 29 T cell receptor beta chains below were found in one sample sequenced in a study of cytomegalovirus exposure and HLA in healthy donors. PCR used 60 Vbeta primers and 13 Jbeta primers. The assay was immunoSEQ multiplex PCR, and TCRdb's table has in-frame clones only and misses some. Of tens of thousands of clones listed, roughly 65% were seen once; the top ten hold 3.5% to 4.5%. What was sequenced was PBMCs. The receptors shown here come from a male donor in good health and CMV-seropositive.

The chain joins TRBV6-1 to TRBJ1-1; D possibly corresponds to TRBD1 (6 bases). Between the trimmed V and J ends, which lost 4 bases and 2 bases, there was a span of 14 bases. CDR3 size: 15 residues. From germline, CDR1 is MNHNS and CDR2 SASEGT. The CDR3 loop reads CASSGSLGANTEAFF. In DNA, the CDR3 is TGTGCCAGCAGTGGGTCCCTGGGGGCCAACACTGAAGCTTTCTTT.

The rearrangement links TRBV19 to TRBJ1-1; D unresolved. Germline loops: CDR1 LNHDA, CDR2 SQIVND (reference sequence). The CDR3 length is 15 residues. V was shortened by 7 bases and J by 1 base, with 16 bases between the two germline ends. CDR3 in amino acids: CASTQTGGGNTEAFF. The DNA of the CDR3 is TGTGCCAGTACCCAAACGGGCGGAGGGAACACTGAAGCTTTCTTT.

This sequence joins TRBV9 and TRBJ2-3, with 8 positions matching TRBD2. V shed 4 bases and J 0 bases; nucleotides not matched to a gene: 10. Germline assignment: CDR1 SGDLS and CDR2 YYNGEE. There are 17 residues in the CDR3. CDR3 DNA: TGTGCCAGCAGCTTCCAGCGGGGGCCTTCTAGCACAGATACGCAGTATTTT. It specifies CASSFQRGPSSTDTQYF.

V usage is TRBV18 and J usage is TRBJ2-3, with 8 bases fitting TRBD2. Trimming cost V 3 bases and J 2 bases; bases outside gene matches: 10. The germline V gene has CDR1 KGHSH and CDR2 LQKENI. The CDR3 totals 17 residues. CDR3 sequence reads: CASSPSQRGTDTDTQYF. DNA of the CDR3: TGTGCCAGCTCACCGTCCCAGCGGGGGACGGACACAGATACGCAGTATTTT.

CDR3 sequence: CASSLASGGRETQYF. The CDR3 DNA sequence: TGTGCCAGCAGCTTGGCTAGCGGGGGGAGGGAGACCCAGTACTTC. The chain uses TRBV5-4 and TRBJ2-5; 11 bases line up with TRBD2. Losses at the gene ends were 0 bases for V and 5 bases for J; bases not matched to a gene: 3. CDR1 and CDR2 from the germline V gene are SGHNT and YYREEE (reference sequence). The CDR3 runs to 15 residues.

Here the CDR3 DNA reads TGCGCCAGCAGCCAATCGGACCAGCGGGAGGGGGGAGAGACCCAGTACTTC. It encodes CASSQSDQREGGETQYF. The rearrangement links TRBV4-1 to TRBJ2-5, with 10 bases that match TRBD2. V gave up 2 bases and J gave up 4 bases; unmatched junction bases: 10. CDR1 MGHRA and CDR2 YSYEKL come from the germline V gene. The CDR3 runs 17 residues.

CDR3 loop: CASSFGGKETQYF. Written as DNA, the CDR3 is TGTGCCAGCAGTTTCGGAGGGAAAGAGACCCAGTACTTC. V usage is TRBV28 and J usage is TRBJ2-5; D is possibly TRBD2 (6 bases). This CDR3 contains 13 residues. Germline CDR1 reads MDHEN; CDR2 reads SYDVKM. Trimming pared 3 bases from V and 3 bases from J, leaving 8 bases between.

This clone was seen a handful of times. The chain employs TRBV30 and TRBJ1-2, with D possibly matching TRBD1 (6 bases). This CDR3 comprises 15 residues. Germline loops: CDR1 GTSNPN, CDR2 SVGIG (reference sequence). The V gene lost 8 bases and the J gene lost 2 bases, with 21 bases spanning the gap. The CDR3 loop reads CAAEGWGRVNYGYTF. The DNA of the CDR3 is TGTGCCGCGGAAGGTTGGGGGCGGGTCAACTATGGCTACACCTTC.

The rearrangement joins TRBV2 to TRBJ2-2; tentatively, D is TRBD2 (6 bases). The germline gives CDR1 SNHLY, CDR2 FYNNEI. The CDR3 consists of 14 residues. V lost 4 bases to trimming and J lost 1 base, with 7 bases between them. The CDR3 sequence is CASSAEGNTGELFF. DNA of the CDR3: TGTGCCAGCAGTGCGGAGGGGAACACCGGGGAGCTGTTTTTT.

The chain is built from TRBV9 and TRBJ2-2; 11 nucleotides agree with TRBD2. Trimming at V came to 4 bases and at J to 3 bases, leaving 8 bases not matched to a gene. Per the germline V gene, CDR1 is SGDLS and CDR2 is YYNGEE. The CDR3 is 17 amino acids. As DNA, the CDR3 is TGTGCCAGCAGCCCCATAGCGGGAGGGCCCCACACCGGGGAGCTGTTTTTT. Residues: CASSPIAGGPHTGELFF.

This clone was observed once. The rearrangement uses TRBV7-2 and TRBJ1-1; D not resolved. CDR1 SGHTA and CDR2 FQGNSA come from the germline V gene. The CDR3 runs to 14 residues. V shed 5 bases and J shed 2 bases, with 12 bases lying between them. The CDR3: CASSPLGANTEAFF. CDR3 coding DNA: TGTGCCAGCAGCCCACTGGGCGCTAACACTGAAGCTTTCTTT.

The chain has TRBV11-2 and TRBJ1-2; D ambiguous. There are 15 residues in the CDR3. Germline V gives CDR1 SGHAT, CDR2 FQNNGV. Trimming left V 1 base short and J 8 bases short, with 17 bases between. The CDR3 region is CASSLGLGGEGGYTF. The DNA of the CDR3 is TGTGCCAGCAGCTTAGGGCTGGGAGGTGAAGGCGGCTACACCTTC. Full variable domain (rest looked up from reference TRBV11-2 and TRBJ1-2): EAGVAQSPRYKIIEKRQSVAFWCNPISGHATLYWYQQILGQGPKLLIQFQNNGVVDDSQLPKDRFSAERLKGVDSTLKIQPAKLEDSAVYLCASSLGLGGEGGYTFGSGTRLTVV.

Written as DNA, the CDR3 is TGTGCCAGCAGCTTGGGGGGAATTGGACAGAGCTACAATGAGCAGTTCTTC. This encodes CASSLGGIGQSYNEQFF. The chain uses TRBV5-6 and TRBJ2-1; D possibly corresponds to TRBD1 (6 bases). Per germline, CDR1 SGHDT and CDR2 YYEEEE. The CDR3 length is 17 residues. V gave up 0 bases and J gave up 3 bases, with 16 bases separating them.

The chain has TRBV5-1 and TRBJ2-2; D perhaps matches TRBD1 (6 bases). V lost 0 bases, J lost 5 bases, and 14 bases lay in between. Germline CDR1 reads SGHRS; CDR2 reads YFSETQ. The CDR3 spans 16 residues. The CDR3 sequence: CASSLGLLQGTGELFF. The CDR3 DNA is TGCGCCAGCAGCTTGGGCCTACTTCAGGGGACCGGGGAGCTGTTTTTT.

Written as DNA, the CDR3 is TGTGCCAGCAGTGAAGGGACAGGCAGATACGAGCAGTACTTC. It yields the protein CASSEGTGRYEQYF. The rearrangement uses TRBV6-1 and TRBJ2-7; 7 bases line up with TRBD1. Germline V gene data show CDR1 as MNHNS and CDR2 as SASEGT. The CDR3 runs to 14 residues. Trimming at V came to 1 base and at J to 4 bases, leaving 4 bases not matched to a gene.

The rearrangement uses TRBV5-1 and TRBJ2-6, with 8 nucleotides matching TRBD2. V was pared by 2 bases and J by 10 bases, with 2 bases of the junction left unmatched. The CDR3 runs to 13 residues. Germline lookup yields CDR1 SGHRS and CDR2 YFSETQ. In DNA, the CDR3 is TGCGCCAGCAGCTTCGGGGGGGATAACGTCCTGACTTTC. Amino acids: CASSFGGDNVLTF.

The chain joins TRBV29-1 to TRBJ1-2; a weak D match, TRBD1 (5 bases). The CDR3 runs 11 residues. CDR1 is SQVTM, CDR2 ANQGSEA, per germline. Between the trimmed V and J ends, which lost 7 bases and 8 bases, there was a span of 14 bases. CDR3 DNA sequence: TGCAGCGCCCCCGGGACTGACGGCTACACCTTC. Translated: CSAPGTDGYTF. Full variable domain (outside the CDR3, taken from reference TRBV29-1 and TRBJ1-2): SAVISQKPSRDICQRGTSLTIQCQVDSQVTMMFWYRQQPGQSLTLIATANQGSEATYESGFVIDKFPISRPNLTFSTLTVSNMSPEDSSIYLCSAPGTDGYTFGSGTRLTVV.

The V call is TRBV19, the J call TRBJ2-3, with D maybe TRBD2 (7 bases). Trimming left V 6 bases short and J 5 bases short, with 24 bases between. CDR1 LNHDA and CDR2 SQIVND come from the germline V gene (reference sequence). The CDR3 length is 17 residues. The CDR3 coding sequence is TGTGCCAGTAGCCTGATCGGCGGGGGCCAGATAGGAGATACGCAGTATTTT. Encoded protein: CASSLIGGGQIGDTQYF.

The J gene is TRBJ2-1, the V gene TRBV5-1, with D possibly TRBD2 on 5 matching bases. The V gene's germline CDR1 is SGHRS and CDR2 YFSETQ. The CDR3 is 11 residues long. Trimming shortened V by 6 bases and J by 10 bases, and 11 bases separated the two germline ends. The CDR3: CASTDSGEQFF. In nucleotides, the CDR3 is TGCGCCAGCACCGACTCGGGAGAGCAGTTCTTC.

The DNA for the CDR3 is TGTGCCAGCTTTGGGACTAGCGGAACCTACGAGCAGTACTTC. It yields the protein CASFGTSGTYEQYF. This sequence joins TRBV6-1 and TRBJ2-7; 11 bases fit TRBD2. Germline V gives CDR1 MNHNS, CDR2 SASEGT. This CDR3 comprises 14 residues. The V and J ends lost 8 bases and 2 bases, in that order; junction bases with no gene match: 5.

The CDR3 is CASTPGQGYGYTF. CDR3 coding DNA: TGTGCCAGCACCCCGGGACAGGGCTACGGCTACACCTTC. The chain carries TRBV6-5 and TRBJ1-2, with 9 bases lining up with TRBD1. The CDR3 is made up of 13 amino acids. Looked up from germline, CDR1 is MNHEY and CDR2 is SVGAGI. V was clipped by 7 bases and J by 8 bases; unmatched bases: 8.

This clone showed up just a few times. The chain couples TRBV6-5 to TRBJ1-5; 8 bases match TRBD1. V shed 2 bases, J shed 7 bases, and the junction held 4 bases outside the gene matches. The germline V gene has CDR1 MNHEY and CDR2 SVGAGI. The CDR3 contains 14 residues. Here the CDR3 reads CASSYSTGGQPQHF. DNA for the CDR3: TGTGCCAGCAGTTACAGTACAGGGGGGCAGCCCCAGCATTTT.

This clone was observed a few times. The chain couples TRBV30 to TRBJ2-5; D unclear. The germline CDR1 and CDR2 sequences are GTSNPN and SVGIG (reference sequence). CDR3 length: 13 residues. With 4 bases removed from V and 1 base from J, the gap between germline ends came to 10 bases. CDR3 region: CAWTRKAQETQYF. The CDR3 DNA sequence: TGTGCCTGGACGAGAAAAGCCCAAGAGACCCAGTACTTC. Full variable domain (remainder filled in from reference TRBV30 and TRBJ2-5): SQTIHQWPATLVQPVGSPLSLECTVEGTSNPNLYWYRQAAGRGLQLLFYSVGIGQISSEVPQNLSASRPQDRQFILSSKKLLLSDSGFYLCAWTRKAQETQYFGPGTRLLVL.

The J gene is TRBJ1-2, the V gene TRBV28; 8 nucleotides match TRBD1. With V trimmed by 6 bases and J by 4 bases, 7 bases remained unmatched. CDR3 length: 14 amino acids. Germline V gene sequence: CDR1 MDHEN, CDR2 SYDVKM. The CDR3 sequence is CASREGTGAYGYTF. CDR3 coding DNA: TGTGCCAGCAGAGAAGGGACAGGTGCCTATGGCTACACCTTC.

CDR3 sequence reads: CASSVPREVAGELFF. CDR3 coding DNA: TGCGCCAGCAGCGTACCCAGGGAAGTTGCCGGGGAGCTGTTTTTT. This chain joins TRBV5-1 and TRBJ2-2; D may be TRBD1 (5 bases). The CDR3 runs to 15 residues. V was pared by 4 bases and J by 6 bases, with 16 bases between. Germline CDR1 SGHRS, CDR2 YFSETQ.

This chain connects TRBV15 to TRBJ2-1; 11 bases map to TRBD1. The junction had 3 bases not matched to a gene; V was cut back by 3 bases and J by 8 bases. Germline V gives CDR1 LNHNV, CDR2 YYDKDF (reference sequence). CDR3 length equals 14 residues. The CDR3 DNA is TGTGCCACCAGCAGGCGGACAGGGGGCGATGAGCAGTTCTTC. Translating it yields CATSRRTGGDEQFF. Looking up the rest from reference TRBV15 and TRBJ2-1 gives the full variable domain: DAMVIQNPRYQVTQFGKPVTLSCSQTLNHNVMYWYQQKSSQAPKLLFHYYDKDFNNEADTPDNFQSRRPNTSFCFLDIRSPGLGDTAMYLCATSRRTGGDEQFFGPGTRLTVL.

This chain connects TRBV30 to TRBJ2-7, with a tentative D call TRBD2 (5 bases). CDR1 and CDR2 from the germline V gene are GTSNPN and SVGIG (reference sequence). This CDR3 region has 14 residues. V lost 0 bases and J 3 bases, leaving 12 bases between the germline ends. CDR3 sequence: CAWSVGGSVYEQYF. CDR3 coding DNA: TGTGCCTGGAGTGTCGGCGGGTCGGTCTACGAGCAGTACTTC.

The chain is built from TRBV19 and TRBJ2-2; D is unresolved. Per germline, CDR1 LNHDA and CDR2 SQIVND (reference sequence). There are 13 residues in the CDR3. V was pared by 6 bases and J by 6 bases, with 11 bases between. The CDR3: CASRTPGPGELFF. Written as DNA, the CDR3 is TGTGCCAGTAGAACCCCCGGTCCCGGGGAGCTGTTTTTT.

The chain employs TRBV7-2 and TRBJ1-1; D ambiguous. In germline, CDR1 is SGHTA, CDR2 FQGNSA. The CDR3 covers 14 residues. The V gene lost 2 bases and the J gene lost 1 base, with 8 bases spanning the gap. CDR3 protein: CASSLLAKNTEAFF. The CDR3 nucleotides are TGTGCCAGCAGCTTATTGGCCAAGAACACTGAAGCTTTCTTT.